These 16 T cell receptor beta chains were sequenced from one sample in a study of cytomegalovirus exposure and HLA in healthy donors. Amplification used 60 Vbeta primers and 13 Jbeta primers. Sequencing was performed with immunoSEQ multiplex PCR; in TCRdb, only in-frame clones are kept and a portion is missing. The data contain around 160,000 clones, roughly three quarters of them singletons. Material: PBMCs. Receptor source: a man between 18 and 35 years old in good health and CMV-seropositive.

This chain uses TRBV6-1 with TRBJ1-1; the D gene is possibly TRBD1 (5 bases). CDR1 and CDR2 from the germline V gene are MNHNS and SASEGT. The CDR3 runs to 15 residues. Trimming shortened V by 2 bases and J by 5 bases, and 15 bases separated the two germline ends. The CDR3 DNA sequence: TGTGCCAGCAGTGAAATGGGGGGTATTAAGACTGAAGCTTTCTTT. Its translation: CASSEMGGIKTEAFF.

This clone was detected only a few times. The chain combines TRBV5-1 with TRBJ1-2; D ambiguous. This CDR3 is built from 16 residues. Between the trimmed V and J ends, which lost 5 bases and 2 bases, there was a span of 19 bases. Germline V gene data show CDR1 as SGHRS and CDR2 as YFSETQ. CDR3: CASRQPGVTRNYGYTF. CDR3 nucleotide sequence: TGCGCCAGCAGGCAACCCGGAGTGACTCGGAACTATGGCTACACCTTC.

The chain's CDR3 is CASNLPGTGSNTIYF. In DNA, the CDR3 is TGTGCCAGTAACCTCCCCGGGACAGGGAGTAACACCATATATTTT. The chain uses TRBV19 and TRBJ1-3, with TRBD1 identical over 9 bases. The CDR3 length is 15 residues. Per the germline V gene, CDR1 is LNHDA and CDR2 is SQIVND (reference sequence). J lost 7 bases, V lost 7 bases, and 11 bases had no gene match.

The V gene is TRBV30, the J gene TRBJ1-2, with a weak D call TRBD1 (5 bases). CDR3 length: 12 amino acids. The V and J ends lost 4 bases and 5 bases respectively, with 11 bases between them. From germline, CDR1 is GTSNPN and CDR2 SVGIG (reference sequence). The CDR3 protein is CAWTRGWYGYTF. CDR3 nucleotide sequence: TGTGCCTGGACCCGGGGGTGGTATGGCTACACCTTC.

The rearrangement links TRBV7-9 to TRBJ1-6; 9 positions match TRBD1. V trimming: 5 bases; J trimming: 10 bases; junction bases outside the gene matches: 6. The CDR3 length is 14 residues. Germline CDR1 and CDR2: SEHNR and FQNEAQ (reference sequence). The CDR3 bases are TGTGCCAGCAGCCAAGACAGGGGGGTGTCACCCCTCCACTTT. Its translation is CASSQDRGVSPLHF.

This rearrangement joins TRBV5-1 to TRBJ1-1; TRBD1 matches at 12 bases. The CDR3 loop spans 15 amino acids. Trimming removed 7 bases from V and 5 bases from J; junction bases left unmatched: 9. Germline CDR1 is SGHRS and CDR2 is YFSETQ. DNA for the CDR3: TGCGCCAGCGGCGAACTGGGACAGGGGGCAACTGAAGCTTTCTTT. Protein sequence: CASGELGQGATEAFF. Looking up the rest from reference TRBV5-1 and TRBJ1-1 gives the full variable domain: KAGVTQTPRYLIKTRGQQVTLSCSPISGHRSVSWYQQTPGQGLQFLFEYFSETQRNKGNFPGRFSGRQFSNSRSEMNVSTLELGDSALYLCASGELGQGATEAFFGQGTRLTVV.

This clone was seen a few times. V usage is TRBV13 and J usage is TRBJ1-3; a possible D gene is TRBD1 (5 bases). The CDR3 is 16 residues long. Germline V gene data show CDR1 as PRHDT and CDR2 as FYEKMQ (reference sequence). V was shortened by 6 bases and J by 0 bases, with 15 bases between the two germline ends. The CDR3 sequence is CASSWGGRNSGNTIYF. CDR3 in DNA: TGTGCCAGCAGTTGGGGGGGACGTAACTCTGGAAACACCATATATTTT.

Only a few counts were recorded for this clone. This CDR3 reads CASSPGQKRTGELFF. In nucleotides, the CDR3 is TGTGCCAGCAGCCCGGGACAGAAGCGCACCGGGGAGCTGTTTTTT. The chain carries TRBV11-3 and TRBJ2-2; TRBD1 matches at 7 bases. Unmatched junction bases numbered 7, after V lost 5 bases and J lost 4 bases. The CDR3 contains 15 residues. Germline values: CDR1 SGHNT, CDR2 YENEEA.

V gene TRBV6-5 combines with J gene TRBJ1-3; D gene uncertain. Trimming cost V 8 bases and J 0 bases, with 8 bases left between them. The CDR3 consists of 13 residues. From germline, CDR1 is MNHEY and CDR2 SVGAGI. The CDR3 region is CASSDSSGNTIYF. The CDR3 region has the DNA TGTGCCAGCTCCGATAGCTCTGGAAACACCATATATTTT.

This clone was observed a handful of times. The CDR3 DNA is TGTGCCAGCAGCTTGGCCGGGAGGAGCTCCTACAATGAGCAGTTCTTC. Amino acid sequence: CASSLAGRSSYNEQFF. The chain is built from TRBV5-6 and TRBJ2-1; 7 nucleotides line up with TRBD2. CDR1 and CDR2 (germline): SGHDT, YYEEEE. V was pared by 0 bases and J by 0 bases, with 3 bases of the junction left unmatched. The CDR3 has 16 amino acids.

In DNA, the CDR3 is TGTGCCAGCAGAGGACTCTCTGGAAACACCATATATTTT. Protein: CASRGLSGNTIYF. This rearrangement joins TRBV9 to TRBJ1-3; the D is unclear. This CDR3 has 13 amino acids. Germline CDR1 SGDLS, CDR2 YYNGEE. V was trimmed by 5 bases and J by 0 bases, leaving 6 bases between them.

The CDR3 DNA follows: TGTGCCTGGAGTGCGAAACAGGACAGGGGAACTTATAGCAATCAGCCCCAGCATTTT. It is translated as CAWSAKQDRGTYSNQPQHF. The chain employs TRBV30 and TRBJ1-5, with 9 bases fitting TRBD1. Germline CDR1 is GTSNPN and CDR2 is SVGIG (reference sequence). The CDR3 is 19 amino acids. The V and J ends lost 1 base and 0 bases, in that order; junction bases with no gene match: 13.

The rearrangement links TRBV7-6 to TRBJ2-1; D remains ambiguous. V was trimmed by 1 base and J by 12 bases, leaving 10 bases between them. Germline CDR1 and CDR2: SGHVS and FNYEAQ. CDR3 length: 12 amino acids. In nucleotides, the CDR3 is TGTGCCAGCAGCTTAGGGGCAGATCGGCAGTTCTTC. Amino acid sequence: CASSLGADRQFF.

This chain connects TRBV30 to TRBJ1-5; no clear D gene. CDR1 is GTSNPN and CDR2 is SVGIG in the germline V gene (reference sequence). With 3 bases removed from V and 6 bases from J, the gap between germline ends came to 15 bases. The CDR3 contains 14 residues. The CDR3: CAWSPGTGGQPQHF. The CDR3 DNA is TGTGCCTGGAGCCCTGGAACCGGCGGTCAGCCCCAGCATTTT.

This clone appeared a few times. Here the CDR3 reads CERGGPNTEAFF. DNA for the CDR3: TGTGAGAGGGGGGGACCGAACACTGAAGCTTTCTTT. V usage is TRBV5-4 and J usage is TRBJ1-1; D is perhaps TRBD1 (6 bases). Germline V lookup: CDR1 SGHNT, CDR2 YYREEE (reference sequence). CDR3 length equals 12 residues.

The rearrangement joins TRBV4-1 to TRBJ1-3; no definite D call. This CDR3 is 14 amino acids long. Germline-derived CDR1 and CDR2 are MGHRA and YSYEKL. V lost 5 bases to trimming and J lost 4 bases, with 12 bases between them. DNA of the CDR3: TGCGCCAGCAGCAACCCCTATCTGGGAAACACCATATATTTT. Translation: CASSNPYLGNTIYF.